The T cell receptor (beta chain) under discussion was sequenced for a study of shared clonotypes between healthy human individuals. Study information: The study used three CD4 naive, three CD4 memory, two CD8 naive and one CD8 memory plate per donor. General observations from the study: Naive subsets usually exceeded memory subsets in estimated richness. The donor pool, a small one, limited the genetic and exposure-history diversity represented.

In its sample, this clone was seen once. Its antigen is currently unknown. The protocol was immunoSEQ multiplex PCR, while the TCRdb copy is restricted to in-frame clones and leaves out a portion. Here the sample spans some 630,000 clones, roughly 96% being singletons. CD45RO-negative, CCR7-selected cells formed the naive CD8 fraction, which excluded terminally differentiated effector memory CD45RA+ cells. The study drew all its donors from Caucasian adults living in Nashville, Tennessee. V lost 0 bases and J lost 10; bases outside the gene matches: 18. This CDR3 contains 17 residues. In germline, CDR1 is GTSNPN, CDR2 SVGIG (reference sequence).

This chain connects TRBV30 to TRBJ2-1; 7 nucleotides agree with TRBD2. Sequencing was carried out using naive CD8+ T cells sorted from blood. The TCR originated in a woman in her thirties in good health. The CDR3 coding sequence is TGTGCCTGGAGTGTACGAGTGGGGCGGGAGCATTTAAACGAGCAGTTCTTC. Translating it yields CAWSVRVGREHLNEQFF.